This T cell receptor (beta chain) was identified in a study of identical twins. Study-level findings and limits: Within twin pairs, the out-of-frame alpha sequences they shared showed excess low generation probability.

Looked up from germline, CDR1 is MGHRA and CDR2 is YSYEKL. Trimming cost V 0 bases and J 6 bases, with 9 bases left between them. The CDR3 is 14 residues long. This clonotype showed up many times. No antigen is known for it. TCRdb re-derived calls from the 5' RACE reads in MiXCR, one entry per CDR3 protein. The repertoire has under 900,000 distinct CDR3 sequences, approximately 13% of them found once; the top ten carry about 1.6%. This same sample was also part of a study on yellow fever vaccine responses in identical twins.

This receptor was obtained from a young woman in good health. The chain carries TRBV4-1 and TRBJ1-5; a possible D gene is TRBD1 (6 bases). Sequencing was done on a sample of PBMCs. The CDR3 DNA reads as TGCGCCAGCAGCCAAGACAGGGGCGGTCAGCCCCAGCATTTT. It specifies CASSQDRGGQPQHF.